These T cell receptor beta chains were read from a single sample in a study of T cells in Graves' hyperthyroidism and ophthalmopathy. Using its own MiXCR run on the multiplex PCR reads, TCRdb lists one record per CDR3 protein. The table has around 440,000 distinct CDR3 sequences, 15% to 17% seen once. Sequences were obtained from blood. These receptor sequences come from a woman aged 18-35 years with Graves' hyperthyroidism. CDR3s include the opening cysteine and the closing phenylalanine or tryptophan. A D gene is named only where the DNA matches it firmly. Size is omitted from some rows. Given values are once, few, many or a class for expanded clones.

V: TRBV29-1; size: many; D: TRBD1; length: 12; J: TRBJ1-2; CDR3: CSDLTGDYGYTF; DNA: TGCAGCGACCTGACAGGGGACTATGGCTACACCTTC
V: TRBV5-1; size: few; D: TRBD1; length: 18; J: TRBJ1-6; CDR3: CASSLLPLGDRPNSPLHF; DNA: TGCGCCAGCAGCCTCCTCCCGCTTGGGGACAGGCCCAATTCACCCCTCCACTTT
V: TRBV6-1; size: many; D: TRBD2; length: 15; J: TRBJ2-7; CDR3: CASSPLTSGANEQYF; DNA: TGTGCCAGCAGTCCATTGACTAGCGGGGCGAACGAGCAGTACTTC
V: TRBV20-1; size: NA; D: NA; length: 12; J: TRBJ1-2; CDR3: CSAIGSNYGYTF; DNA: TGCAGTGCTATTGGATCTAACTATGGCTACACCTTC
V: TRBV10-3; size: NA; D: NA; length: 14; J: TRBJ1-1; CDR3: CAIRTTGSDTEAFF; DNA: TGTGCCATCAGGACTACAGGGAGTGACACTGAAGCTTTCTTT
V: TRBV7-2; size: NA; D: NA; length: 20; J: TRBJ1-6; CDR3: CASSLDGPLSITSYNSPLHF; DNA: TGTGCCAGCAGCTTAGATGGCCCTTTGTCGATTACCTCCTATAATTCACCCCTCCACTTT
V: TRBV12-3/TRBV12-4; size: many; D: TRBD1; length: 17; J: TRBJ1-6; CDR3: CASSPTGGQSYNSPLHF; DNA: TGTGCCAGCAGCCCTACCGGGGGACAGTCCTATAATTCACCCCTCCACTTT
V: TRBV12-3/TRBV12-4; size: few; D: TRBD1; length: 15; J: TRBJ2-5; CDR3: CASSLVQGAQETQYF; DNA: TGTGCCAGCAGTTTGGTACAGGGGGCCCAAGAGACCCAGTACTTC
V: TRBV28; size: NA; D: TRBD1; length: 15; J: TRBJ1-6; CDR3: CATNPAGGPNSPLHF; DNA: TGTGCCACCAACCCCGCAGGGGGCCCTAATTCACCCCTCCACTTT
V: TRBV4-1; size: NA; D: TRBD2; length: 20; J: TRBJ2-1; CDR3: CASSQYLKVLAGNAYNEQFF; DNA: TGCGCCAGCAGCCAATATCTGAAGGTCCTAGCGGGCAATGCCTACAATGAGCAGTTCTTC
V: TRBV7-2; size: NA; D: TRBD1; length: 16; J: TRBJ1-6; CDR3: CASSSPTTGGGSPLHF; DNA: TGTGCCAGCAGCTCTCCGACGACAGGGGGCGGATCACCCCTCCACTTT
V: TRBV7-8; size: NA; D: TRBD1; length: 15; J: TRBJ1-4; CDR3: CASSPRGQGFGKLFF; DNA: TGTGCCAGCAGCCCGAGAGGACAGGGGTTTGGAAAACTGTTTTTT
V: TRBV2; size: few; D: NA; length: 13; J: TRBJ2-3; CDR3: CASRIVRRDTQYF; DNA: TGTGCCAGCAGAATTGTTAGGAGGGATACGCAGTATTTT
V: TRBV18; size: many; D: NA; length: 15; J: TRBJ1-4; CDR3: CASSLGTPTNEKLFF; DNA: TGTGCCAGCTCGTTAGGGACACCGACTAATGAAAAACTGTTTTTT
V: TRBV7-2; size: NA; D: NA; length: 16; J: TRBJ1-5; CDR3: CASSLTRISSNQPQHF; DNA: TGTGCCAGCAGCTTAACTAGAATTTCGAGCAATCAGCCCCAGCATTTT
V: TRBV2; size: few; D: NA; length: 15; J: TRBJ1-4; CDR3: CASSELTGINEKLFF; DNA: TGTGCCAGCAGTGAACTAACAGGGATTAATGAAAAACTGTTTTTT
V: TRBV6-4; size: NA; D: TRBD2; length: 17; J: TRBJ2-1; CDR3: CASSDSSPSGSDFEQFF; DNA: TGTGCCAGCAGTGACTCTTCCCCTAGCGGGAGCGATTTTGAGCAGTTCTTC
V: TRBV20-1; size: many; D: NA; length: 16; J: TRBJ1-1; CDR3: CSARDIRRQSYTEAFF; DNA: TGCAGTGCTAGAGATATTAGGAGACAGAGCTACACTGAAGCTTTCTTT
V: TRBV4-1; size: few; D: NA; length: 15; J: TRBJ2-5; CDR3: CASSLVGPDQETQYF; DNA: TGCGCCAGCAGTCTAGTGGGACCCGACCAAGAGACCCAGTACTTC
V: TRBV28; size: many; D: NA; length: 12; J: TRBJ1-5; CDR3: CASSSGGQPQHF; DNA: TGTGCCAGCAGTTCCGGGGGTCAGCCCCAGCATTTT
V: TRBV6-6; size: many; D: NA; length: 14; J: TRBJ2-5; CDR3: CASSYWGTRETQYF; DNA: TGTGCCAGCAGTTATTGGGGGACGAGGGAGACCCAGTACTTC
V: TRBV2; size: many; D: NA; length: 12; J: TRBJ2-5; CDR3: CASGPEQETQYF; DNA: TGTGCCAGCGGCCCGGAACAAGAGACCCAGTACTTC
V: TRBV7-2; size: many; D: TRBD1; length: 15; J: TRBJ1-1; CDR3: CASSFVTGGLTEAFF; DNA: TGTGCCAGCAGCTTTGTGACAGGGGGCCTCACTGAAGCTTTCTTT
V: TRBV6-2/TRBV6-3; size: few; D: NA; length: 13; J: TRBJ2-7; CDR3: CASSYSSGSEQYF; DNA: TGTGCCAGCAGTTACTCTTCCGGGTCTGAGCAGTACTTC
V: TRBV11-2; size: many; D: TRBD1; length: 17; J: TRBJ2-7; CDR3: CASSLYAPRQGLHEQYF; DNA: TGTGCCAGCAGCTTATATGCCCCGAGACAGGGGTTGCACGAGCAGTACTTC
V: TRBV5-1; size: many; D: NA; length: 15; J: TRBJ2-6; CDR3: CASSVLRAGANVLTF; DNA: TGCGCCAGCAGCGTCCTGAGGGCTGGGGCCAACGTCCTGACTTTC
V: TRBV10-2; size: few; D: TRBD1; length: 18; J: TRBJ1-3; CDR3: CASSDGQGVGQSGNTIYF; DNA: TGCGCCAGCAGTGACGGACAGGGGGTCGGCCAATCTGGAAACACCATATATTTT
V: TRBV15; size: NA; D: NA; length: 13; J: TRBJ2-7; CDR3: CAISRDPRLEQYF; DNA: TGTGCCATCAGCAGAGATCCCCGGCTCGAGCAGTACTTC
V: TRBV10-3; size: many; D: NA; length: 12; J: TRBJ2-5; CDR3: CAIIRVAETQYF; DNA: TGTGCCATCATCAGGGTAGCAGAGACCCAGTACTTC
V: TRBV28; size: many; D: NA; length: 15; J: TRBJ2-1; CDR3: CASNKPVRGSNEQFF; DNA: TGTGCCAGCAACAAACCGGTCAGGGGTTCCAATGAGCAGTTCTTC
V: TRBV7-8; size: NA; D: NA; length: 13; J: TRBJ1-5; CDR3: CASSLNINQPQHF; DNA: TGTGCCAGCAGCTTAAACATCAATCAGCCCCAGCATTTT
V: TRBV12-3/TRBV12-4; size: few; D: TRBD1; length: 15; J: TRBJ2-5; CDR3: CASSAHRGRRETQYF; DNA: TGTGCCAGCAGTGCCCACAGGGGGCGCAGGGAGACCCAGTACTTC
V: TRBV7-3; size: NA; D: NA; length: 14; J: TRBJ1-1; CDR3: CASSPRGASAEAFF; DNA: TGTGCCAGCAGCCCGCGGGGGGCGTCGGCTGAAGCTTTCTTT
V: TRBV13; size: few; D: TRBD1; length: 15; J: TRBJ2-7; CDR3: CASSLVGQGVYEQYF; DNA: TGTGCCAGCAGCTTAGTAGGACAGGGTGTATACGAGCAGTACTTC
V: TRBV20-1; size: few; D: NA; length: 13; J: TRBJ1-1; CDR3: CSAPPGSNTEAFF; DNA: TGCAGTGCTCCCCCCGGGAGTAACACTGAAGCTTTCTTT
V: TRBV7-2; size: many; D: NA; length: 16; J: TRBJ2-7; CDR3: CASSLEETPGSYEQYF; DNA: TGTGCCAGCAGCTTAGAGGAGACACCGGGTTCCTACGAGCAGTACTTC
V: TRBV4-1; size: NA; D: NA; length: 14; J: TRBJ1-1; CDR3: CASSQSMVNTEAFF; DNA: TGCGCCAGCAGCCAAAGCATGGTGAACACTGAAGCTTTCTTT
V: TRBV6-2/TRBV6-3; size: NA; D: TRBD1; length: 16; J: TRBJ1-2; CDR3: CASSYSGQGAIYGYTF; DNA: TGTGCCAGCAGTTACTCCGGACAGGGGGCGATTTATGGCTACACCTTC
V: TRBV6-6; size: many; D: NA; length: 17; J: TRBJ1-4; CDR3: CASSYSQAWGEDEKLFF; DNA: TGTGCCAGCAGTTACTCTCAGGCGTGGGGGGAAGATGAAAAACTGTTTTTT
V: TRBV6-2/TRBV6-3; size: NA; D: NA; length: 16; J: TRBJ2-7; CDR3: CASSYGGARSSYEQCF; DNA: TGTGCCAGCAGTTACGGCGGGGCCAGGAGTTCCTACGAGCAGTGCTTC
V: TRBV27; size: many; D: NA; length: 15; J: TRBJ2-6; CDR3: CASSLEGDGANVLTF; DNA: TGTGCCAGCAGTTTAGAGGGGGATGGGGCCAACGTCCTGACTTTC
V: TRBV7-9; size: NA; D: NA; length: 15; J: TRBJ1-6; CDR3: CASSLETGNNSPLHF; DNA: TGTGCCAGCAGCTTAGAAACAGGGAATAATTCACCCCTCCACTTT